This T cell receptor beta chain appears in the sequencing data of a study of OX40 agonist ivuxolimab in advanced cancers. At the level of the study: Partial responses were observed in three patients, of whom one had hepatocellular carcinoma and two had cutaneous melanoma. Study-level points and caveats: The expanded peripheral T cells' antigen specificity was not determined. Researchers report that CD8+ T cells had, on average, more expanded clones than CD4+.

Patients had blood sampled at baseline and again on cycle 4 day 1 and cycle 7 day 1. Measured with immunoSEQ multiplex PCR; TCRdb has only the in-frame clones, and not every one. Of 78,000 or so clones in the sample, 92% are singletons; the top ten hold around 2.8%. Trimming took off 7 bases at V and 5 bases at J, with 18 bases between the two ends. CDR1 is SGDLS and CDR2 is YYNGEE in the germline V gene. The CDR3 length is 14 residues. On this clone: Its antigen is unknown.

The input for sequencing was CD4+ or CD8+ T cells sorted from blood, taken in a trial of the OX40 agonist ivuxolimab. The V and J genes are TRBV9 and TRBJ2-5, with D tentatively TRBD1 or TRBD2 (6 bases each). This receptor was obtained from an adult with an advanced solid tumor such as melanoma, head and neck, liver or kidney cancer. The CDR3 DNA sequence: TGTGCCAGCGGCCCGGCAGGGGCGGGGGAGACCCAGTACTTC. Translation: CASGPAGAGETQYF. The full variable domain, its missing parts supplied by reference TRBV9 and TRBJ2-5, is DSGVTQTPKHLITATGQRVTLRCSPRSGDLSVYWYQQSLDQGLQFLIQYYNGEERAKGNILERFSAQQFPDLHSELNLSSLELGDSALYFCASGPAGAGETQYFGPGTRLLVL.